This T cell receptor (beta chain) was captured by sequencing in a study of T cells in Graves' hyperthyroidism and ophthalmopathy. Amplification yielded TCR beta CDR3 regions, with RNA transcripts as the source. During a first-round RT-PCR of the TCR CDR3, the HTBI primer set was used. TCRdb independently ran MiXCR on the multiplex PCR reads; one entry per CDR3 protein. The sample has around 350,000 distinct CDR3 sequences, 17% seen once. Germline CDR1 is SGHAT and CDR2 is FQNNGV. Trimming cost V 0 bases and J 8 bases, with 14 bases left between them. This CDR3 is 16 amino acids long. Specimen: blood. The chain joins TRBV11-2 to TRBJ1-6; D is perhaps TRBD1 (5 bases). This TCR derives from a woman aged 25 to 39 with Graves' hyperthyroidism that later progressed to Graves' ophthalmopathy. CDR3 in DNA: TGTGCCAGCAGCTTAGAGTGGGACGGCGGATATTCACCCCTCCACTTT. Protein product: CASSLEWDGGYSPLHF.